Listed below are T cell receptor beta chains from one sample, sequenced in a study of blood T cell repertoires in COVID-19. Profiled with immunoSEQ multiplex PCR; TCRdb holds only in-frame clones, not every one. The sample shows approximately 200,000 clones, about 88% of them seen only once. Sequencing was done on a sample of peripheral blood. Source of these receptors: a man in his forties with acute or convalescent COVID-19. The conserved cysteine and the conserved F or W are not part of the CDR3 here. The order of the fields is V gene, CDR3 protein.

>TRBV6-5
ASAPFFLGGDTQY
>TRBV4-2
ASSLQPLASGGVSSYNEQF
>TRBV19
ASSIVEGPLH
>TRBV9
ASSVSGGPEKLF
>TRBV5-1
ASREKDGRQGEAF
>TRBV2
ASKLDRGYGYT
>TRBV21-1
ASTHRTGPNYGYT
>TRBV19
ASRPTGGNYGYT
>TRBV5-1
ASSPGGTSGFYEQY
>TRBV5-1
ASSLGVETQY
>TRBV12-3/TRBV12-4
ASSLGTGSEQY
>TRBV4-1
ASSHPTGQGGNEQY
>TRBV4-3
ASSQDKGQGATDTQY
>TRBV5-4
ASSFGTGYTGELF
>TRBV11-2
ASSLVAGWNYGYT
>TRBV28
ASRLGYGYT
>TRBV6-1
ASSDRSTNEKLF
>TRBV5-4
ASSPGGGGLYNEQF
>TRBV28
ASSSQGQGATNYGYT
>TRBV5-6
ASSLQGSVTEAF
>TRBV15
ATSREHTYNSPLH
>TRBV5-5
ASSLGSYGYT
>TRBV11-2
ASSPAGQGDSLDQPQH
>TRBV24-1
ATSDSRDRGGTEAF
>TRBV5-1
ASSLGSGAYNEQF
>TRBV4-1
ASSQGGQGFSPLH
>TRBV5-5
ASSARGGDATGELF
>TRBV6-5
ASRGGLAGVGEQF
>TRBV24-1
ATSGGQGSWEQY
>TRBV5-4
ASSLLTGGEQY
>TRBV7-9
ASSNGGQTNTGELF
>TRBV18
ASSPDTSNQPQH
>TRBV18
ASSRLEGAAISGNTIY
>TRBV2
ASKGTANYGYT
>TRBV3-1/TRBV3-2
ASSQGPGVKPDEKLF
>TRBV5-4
ASSRGTDHTGELF
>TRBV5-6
ASSSPDYRAYGYT